The present entry profiles one T cell receptor (beta chain) with its context. No cognate antigen has been identified for it. Base qualities are not at hand, and no much larger clone is one base apart. What this sample's time point label stands for: about 28 days (+/-7) after the second vaccine dose. AZD1222 recipients whose second dose came at about 4 weeks and those whose second dose came at about 12 weeks were combined into one group, since spike-specific TCR depth and breadth did not differ between the two schedules. Vaccinee samples came from UK trials COV001 and COV002, including a single-blind randomized controlled phase 2/3 trial of AZD1222 (ChAdOx1 nCoV-19) in healthy adults. For TCRbeta chain sequencing, PBMC samples from trial participants were taken at day 0 and at day 28 after the second dose. The CDR3 regions of human TCRbeta chains were analyzed by immunosequencing. The paper's processing steps were these. TCRs in the repertoires were matched against a reference library of SARS-CoV-2-specific TCRs that had been generated with the MIRA antigen-specificity platform. Breadth was defined as the fraction of unique TCRs that were SARS-CoV-2-associated, and depth was defined as the fraction of total T cells that were SARS-CoV-2-associated. Using the MIRA data, each spike-specific TCR was assigned both to the spike region to which the TCR was reactive and to a CD4 or CD8 class. Log10-transformed breadth and depth values were compared by one-way ANOVA with Sidak's multiple comparisons tests. TCRdb provides this immuneACCESS table in a form limited to in-frame rearrangements. Some clones are lacking; in checked studies, under half of them reflect an unresolved V gene, and why the rest are absent is not known. V and J calls and clone size are copied from that table; D and trimming were computed from the DNA. The sample includes about 140,000 clones, with roughly 92% observed a single time. The ten largest clones add up to roughly 1.2% of the sample.

This entry belongs to a study of T cell responses to AZD1222 COVID-19 vaccine (dated by TCRdb to 2020 to 2023). Broadly, across the study: A total of over 230 trial participants underwent TCR sequencing, of whom 207 had received two doses of AZD1222 and roughly 26 had received two doses of the MenACWY control vaccine. Trial participants were enrolled by age into 18-55, 56-69 and 70-plus year subgroups, with about 150, 28 and 57 TCR-sequenced participants respectively. Overall results and qualifications from the work: Most participants were white British and females outnumbered males, and the authors suggested that clonal diversity may have been underestimated. Only five to seven AZD1222 recipients were SARS-CoV-2 seropositive at baseline, limiting conclusions about previously exposed vaccinees. Reportedly, close to half of the unique spike-specific TCRs recognized epitopes lying outside the regions that are mutated in the B.1.351 and B.1.1.7 variants. The 56-69-year group was small, and its depth increase did not reach significance, likely because of low power. Spike-specific TCR breadth and depth rose significantly after two AZD1222 doses compared with day 0 and with MenACWY recipients. CD4 TCRs associated with the vaccine covered the entire spike protein, and the dominant responses were in regions 160-218 and 743-854. No day 14 peak-response samples were available, so repertoires were characterized only after the peak T cell response.

The receptor was isolated from an adult who received the AZD1222 COVID-19 vaccine. The starting material was peripheral blood, obtained 28 days after the second AZD1222 dose.

DNA sequence: TGTGCCAGCAGCCGTGGGTGGGGGGCAACTAATGAAAAACTGTTTTTT. This translates into CASSRGWGATNEKLFF. This chain is built from TRBV3-1 (or the pseudogene TRBV3-2) and TRBJ1-4; perhaps TRBD1 is the D gene, with 5 bases matching. From its cysteine to its phenylalanine, the CDR3 spans 16 amino acids. The read is trimmed to its CDR3 DNA, 48 bases read in frame from base 1. Between the V and J ends, shortened by 4 bases and 0 bases respectively, the junction contains 12 bases. The germline V gene (reference sequence) sets CDR1 to LGHDT and CDR2 to YNNKEL.